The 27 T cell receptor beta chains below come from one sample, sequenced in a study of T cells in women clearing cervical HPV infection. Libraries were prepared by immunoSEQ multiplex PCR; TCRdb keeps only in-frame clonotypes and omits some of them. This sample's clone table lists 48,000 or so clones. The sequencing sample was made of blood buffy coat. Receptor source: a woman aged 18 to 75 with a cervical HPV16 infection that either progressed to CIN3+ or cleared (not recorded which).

The CDR3 DNA, read in part, is TGTGCCAGCAGCCCCATACGGGGTAGCGGGAGGATGAACACCGGGGAG. Protein product: CASSPIRGSGRMNTGE. The entire CDR3 protein reads CASSPIRGSGRMNTGELFF. This rearrangement joins TRBV13 to TRBJ2-2; 10 bases fit TRBD2. The missing CDR3 end, 3 residues past where the read stops, is filled in from the germline J gene. Losses at the gene ends were 5 bases for V and 1 base for J; bases not matched to a gene: 13. Germline values: CDR1 PRHDT, CDR2 FYEKMQ (reference sequence). This CDR3 is built from 19 residues.

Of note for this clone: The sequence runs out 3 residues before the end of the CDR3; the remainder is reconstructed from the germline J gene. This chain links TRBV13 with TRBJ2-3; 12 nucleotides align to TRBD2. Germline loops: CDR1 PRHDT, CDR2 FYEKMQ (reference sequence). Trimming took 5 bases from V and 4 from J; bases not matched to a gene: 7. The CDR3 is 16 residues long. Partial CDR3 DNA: TGTGCCAGCAGCCAACGACTAGCGGGAGTTGCAGATACG. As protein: CASSQRLAGVADT. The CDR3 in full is CASSQRLAGVADTQYF.

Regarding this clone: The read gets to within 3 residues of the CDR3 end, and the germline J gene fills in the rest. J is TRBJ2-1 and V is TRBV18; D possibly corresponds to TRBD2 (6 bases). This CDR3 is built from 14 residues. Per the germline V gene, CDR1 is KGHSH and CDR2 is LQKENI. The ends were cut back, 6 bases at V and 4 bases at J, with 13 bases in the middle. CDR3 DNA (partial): TGTGCCAGCTCCTCCCAAGGAGGGTACAATGAG. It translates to CASSSQGGYNE. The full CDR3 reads CASSSQGGYNEQFF. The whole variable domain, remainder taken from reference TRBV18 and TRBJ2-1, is NAGVMQNPRHLVRRRGQEARLRCSPMKGHSHVYWYRQLPEEGLKFMVYLQKENIIDESGMPKERFSAEFPKEGPSILRIQQVVRGDSAAYFCASSSQGGYNEQFFGPGTRLTVL.

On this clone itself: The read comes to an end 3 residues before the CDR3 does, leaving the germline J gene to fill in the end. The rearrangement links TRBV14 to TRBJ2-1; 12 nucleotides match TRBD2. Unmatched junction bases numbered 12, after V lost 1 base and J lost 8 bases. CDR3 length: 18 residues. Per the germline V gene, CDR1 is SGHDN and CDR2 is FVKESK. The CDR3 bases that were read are TGTGCCAGCAGCCAAGTAGGGCTAGCTAGCGGGGGGGCGCATGAG. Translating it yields CASSQVGLASGGAHE. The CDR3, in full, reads CASSQVGLASGGAHEQFF.

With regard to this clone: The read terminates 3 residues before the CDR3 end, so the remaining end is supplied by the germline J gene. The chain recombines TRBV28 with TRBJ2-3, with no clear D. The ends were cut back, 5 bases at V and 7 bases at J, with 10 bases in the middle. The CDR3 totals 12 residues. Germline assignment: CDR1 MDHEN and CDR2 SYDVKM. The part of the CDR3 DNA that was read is TGTGCCAGCAGTACAGTAGTCTATACG. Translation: CASSTVVYT. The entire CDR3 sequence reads CASSTVVYTQYF.

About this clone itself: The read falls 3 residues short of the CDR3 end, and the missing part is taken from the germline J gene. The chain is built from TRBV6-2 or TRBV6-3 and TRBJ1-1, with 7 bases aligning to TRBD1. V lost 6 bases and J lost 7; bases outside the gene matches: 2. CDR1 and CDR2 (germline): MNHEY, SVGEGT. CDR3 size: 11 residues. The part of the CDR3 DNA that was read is TGTGCCAGCAGCCGGGACAGTGAA. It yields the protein CASSRDSE. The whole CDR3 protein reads CASSRDSEAFF.

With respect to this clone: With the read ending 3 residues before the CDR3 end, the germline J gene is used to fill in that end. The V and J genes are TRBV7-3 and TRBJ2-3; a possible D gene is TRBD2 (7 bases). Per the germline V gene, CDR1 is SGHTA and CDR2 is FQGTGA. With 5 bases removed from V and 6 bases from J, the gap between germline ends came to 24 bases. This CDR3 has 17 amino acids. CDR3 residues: CASSLAPLVGGADTQYF. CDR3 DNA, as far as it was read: TGTGCCAGCAGCCTGGCCCCCTTAGTGGGGGGGGCCGATACG.

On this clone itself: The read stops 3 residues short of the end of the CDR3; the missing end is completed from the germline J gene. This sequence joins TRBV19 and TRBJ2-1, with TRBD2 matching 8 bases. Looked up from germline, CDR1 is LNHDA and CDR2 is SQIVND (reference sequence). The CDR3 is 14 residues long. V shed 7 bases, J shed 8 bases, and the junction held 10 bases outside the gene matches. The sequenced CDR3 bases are TGTGCCAGTATCGCCAGCGGGAGTGCTTATGAG. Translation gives CASIASGSAYE. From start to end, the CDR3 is CASIASGSAYEQFF.

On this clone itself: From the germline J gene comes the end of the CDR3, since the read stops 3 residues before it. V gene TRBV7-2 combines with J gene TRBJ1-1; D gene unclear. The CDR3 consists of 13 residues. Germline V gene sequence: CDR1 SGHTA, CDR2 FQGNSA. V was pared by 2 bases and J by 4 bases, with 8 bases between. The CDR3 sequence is CASSLRVSTEAFF. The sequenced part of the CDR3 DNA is TGTGCCAGCAGCTTACGGGTAAGCACTGAA.

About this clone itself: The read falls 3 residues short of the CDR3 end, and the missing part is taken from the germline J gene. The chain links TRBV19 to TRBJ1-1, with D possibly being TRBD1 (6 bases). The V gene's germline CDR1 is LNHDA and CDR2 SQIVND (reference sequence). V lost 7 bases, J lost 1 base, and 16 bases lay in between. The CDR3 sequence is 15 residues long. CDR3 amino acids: CASKTVGQTNTEAFF. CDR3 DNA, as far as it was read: TGTGCCAGTAAGACCGTCGGACAGACGAACACTGAA.

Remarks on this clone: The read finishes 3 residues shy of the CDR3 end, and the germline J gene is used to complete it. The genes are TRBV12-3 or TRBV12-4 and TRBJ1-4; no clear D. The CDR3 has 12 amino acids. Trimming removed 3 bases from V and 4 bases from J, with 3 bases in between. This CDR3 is CASSFFNEKLFF. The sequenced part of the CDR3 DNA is TGTGCCAGCAGTTTCTTTAATGAAAAA.

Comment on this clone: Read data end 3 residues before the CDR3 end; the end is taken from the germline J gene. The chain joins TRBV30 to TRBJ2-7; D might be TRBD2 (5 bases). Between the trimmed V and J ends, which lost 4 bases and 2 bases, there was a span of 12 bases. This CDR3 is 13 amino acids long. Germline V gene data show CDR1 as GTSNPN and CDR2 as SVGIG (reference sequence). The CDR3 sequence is CAWMRAGAYEQYF. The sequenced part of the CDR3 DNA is TGTGCCTGGATGAGGGCAGGAGCCTACGAG. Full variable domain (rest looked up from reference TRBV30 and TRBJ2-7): SQTIHQWPATLVQPVGSPLSLECTVEGTSNPNLYWYRQAAGRGLQLLFYSVGIGQISSEVPQNLSASRPQDRQFILSSKKLLLSDSGFYLCAWMRAGAYEQYFGPGTRLTVT.

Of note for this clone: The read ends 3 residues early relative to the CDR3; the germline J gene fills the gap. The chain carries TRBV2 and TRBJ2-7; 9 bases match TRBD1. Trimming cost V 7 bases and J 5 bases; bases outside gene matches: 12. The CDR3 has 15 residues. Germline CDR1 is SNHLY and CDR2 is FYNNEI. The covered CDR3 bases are TGTGCCAGCAAAGTGGGCCGGGACAGGGCCGACGAG. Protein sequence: CASKVGRDRADE. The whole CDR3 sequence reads CASKVGRDRADEQYF.

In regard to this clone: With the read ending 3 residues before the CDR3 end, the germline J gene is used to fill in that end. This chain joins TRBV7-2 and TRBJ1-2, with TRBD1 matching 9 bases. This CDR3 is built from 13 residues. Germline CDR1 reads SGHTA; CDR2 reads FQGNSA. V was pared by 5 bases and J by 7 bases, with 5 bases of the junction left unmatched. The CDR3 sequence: CASSPGQGGGYTF. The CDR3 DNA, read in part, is TGTGCCAGCAGCCCGGGACAGGGTGGTGGC. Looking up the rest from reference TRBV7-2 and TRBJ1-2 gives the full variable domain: GAGVSQSPSNKVTEKGKDVELRCDPISGHTALYWYRQSLGQGLEFLIYFQGNSAPDKSGLPSDRFSAERTGGSVSTLTIQRTQQEDSAVYLCASSPGQGGGYTFGSGTRLTVV.

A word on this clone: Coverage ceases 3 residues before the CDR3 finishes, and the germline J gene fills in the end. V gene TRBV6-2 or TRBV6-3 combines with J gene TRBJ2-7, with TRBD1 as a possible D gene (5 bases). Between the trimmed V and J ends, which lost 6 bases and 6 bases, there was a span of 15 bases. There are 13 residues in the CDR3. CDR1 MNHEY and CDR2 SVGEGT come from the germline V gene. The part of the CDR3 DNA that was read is TGTGCCAGCAGGACACGTTTGGGGCTCGAG. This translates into CASRTRLGLE. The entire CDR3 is CASRTRLGLEQYF.

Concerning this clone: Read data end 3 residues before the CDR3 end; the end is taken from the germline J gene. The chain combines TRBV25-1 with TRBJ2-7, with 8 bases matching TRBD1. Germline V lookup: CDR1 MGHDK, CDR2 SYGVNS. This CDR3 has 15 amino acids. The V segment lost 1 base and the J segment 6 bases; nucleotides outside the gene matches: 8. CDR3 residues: CASSESGTGKSEQYF. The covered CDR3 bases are TGTGCCAGCAGTGAATCCGGGACAGGAAAGTCCGAG.

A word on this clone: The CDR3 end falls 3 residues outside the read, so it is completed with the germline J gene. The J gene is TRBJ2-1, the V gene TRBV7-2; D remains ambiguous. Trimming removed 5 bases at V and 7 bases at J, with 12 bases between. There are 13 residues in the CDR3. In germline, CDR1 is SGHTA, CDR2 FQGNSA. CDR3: CASSPLHRNEQFF. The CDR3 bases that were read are TGTGCCAGCAGCCCCCTGCACCGGAATGAG.

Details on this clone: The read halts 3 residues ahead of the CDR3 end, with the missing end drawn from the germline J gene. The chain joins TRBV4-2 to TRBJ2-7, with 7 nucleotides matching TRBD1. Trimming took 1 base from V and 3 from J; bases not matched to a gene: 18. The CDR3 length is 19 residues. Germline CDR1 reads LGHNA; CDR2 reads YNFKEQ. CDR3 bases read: TGTGCCAGCAGCCAAGTTAGGGGGACAGACTTTAATACGGACTACGAG. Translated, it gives CASSQVRGTDFNTDYE. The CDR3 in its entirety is CASSQVRGTDFNTDYEQYF.

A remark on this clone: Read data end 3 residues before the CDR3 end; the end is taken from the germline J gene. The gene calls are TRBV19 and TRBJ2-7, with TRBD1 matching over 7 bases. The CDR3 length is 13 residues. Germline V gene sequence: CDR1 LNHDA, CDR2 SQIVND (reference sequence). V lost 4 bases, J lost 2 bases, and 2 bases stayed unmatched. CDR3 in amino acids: CASSRGTAYEQYF. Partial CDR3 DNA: TGTGCCAGTAGTAGGGGGACAGCCTACGAG.

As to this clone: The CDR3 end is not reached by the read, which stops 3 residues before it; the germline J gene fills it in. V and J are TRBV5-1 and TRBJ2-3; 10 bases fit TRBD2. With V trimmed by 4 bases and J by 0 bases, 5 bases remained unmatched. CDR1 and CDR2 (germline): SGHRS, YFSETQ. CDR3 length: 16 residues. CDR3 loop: CASSIGLAVSTDTQYF. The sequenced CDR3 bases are TGCGCCAGCAGCATTGGACTAGCGGTTAGCACAGATACG. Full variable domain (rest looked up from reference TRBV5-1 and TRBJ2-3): KAGVTQTPRYLIKTRGQQVTLSCSPISGHRSVSWYQQTPGQGLQFLFEYFSETQRNKGNFPGRFSGRQFSNSRSEMNVSTLELGDSALYLCASSIGLAVSTDTQYFGPGTRLTVL.

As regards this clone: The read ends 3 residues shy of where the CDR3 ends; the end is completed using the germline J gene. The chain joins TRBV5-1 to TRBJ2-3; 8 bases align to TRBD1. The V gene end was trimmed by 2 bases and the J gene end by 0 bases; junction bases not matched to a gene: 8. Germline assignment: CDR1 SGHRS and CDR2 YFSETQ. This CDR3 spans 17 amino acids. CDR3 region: CASSFTNRGLSTDTQYF. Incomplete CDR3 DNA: TGCGCCAGCAGCTTTACAAACAGGGGGTTGAGCACAGATACG.

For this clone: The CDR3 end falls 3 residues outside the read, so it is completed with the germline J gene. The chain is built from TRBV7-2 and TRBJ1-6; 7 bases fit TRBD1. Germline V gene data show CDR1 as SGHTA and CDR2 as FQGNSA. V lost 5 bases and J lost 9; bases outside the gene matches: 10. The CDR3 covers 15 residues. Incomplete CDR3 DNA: TGTGCCAGCAGCAGAGGGACAGAAATAATTTCACCC. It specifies CASSRGTEIISP. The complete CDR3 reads CASSRGTEIISPLHF.

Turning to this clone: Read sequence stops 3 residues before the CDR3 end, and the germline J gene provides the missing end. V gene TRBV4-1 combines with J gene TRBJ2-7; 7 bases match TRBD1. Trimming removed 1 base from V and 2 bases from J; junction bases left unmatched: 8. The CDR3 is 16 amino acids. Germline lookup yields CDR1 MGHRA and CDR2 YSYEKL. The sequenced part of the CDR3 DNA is TGCGCCAGCAGCCAAGTGTCAGTCGGGACAGCCTACGAG. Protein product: CASSQVSVGTAYE. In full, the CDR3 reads CASSQVSVGTAYEQYF.

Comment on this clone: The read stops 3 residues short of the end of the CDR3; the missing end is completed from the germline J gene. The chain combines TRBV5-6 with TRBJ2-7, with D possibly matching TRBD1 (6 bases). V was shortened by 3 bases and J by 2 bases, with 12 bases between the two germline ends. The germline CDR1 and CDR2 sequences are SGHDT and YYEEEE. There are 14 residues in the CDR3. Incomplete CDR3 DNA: TGTGCCAGCAGCTCAGGACAGCGAACCTACGAG. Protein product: CASSSGQRTYE. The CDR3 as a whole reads CASSSGQRTYEQYF.

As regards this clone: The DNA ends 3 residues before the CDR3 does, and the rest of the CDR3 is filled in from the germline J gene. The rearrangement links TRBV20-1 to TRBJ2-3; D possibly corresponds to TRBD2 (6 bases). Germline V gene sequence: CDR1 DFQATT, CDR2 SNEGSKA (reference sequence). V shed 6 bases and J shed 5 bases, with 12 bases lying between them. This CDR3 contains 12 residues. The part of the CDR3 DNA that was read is TGCAGTGCCCTGGGACTTCTAGATACG. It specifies CSALGLLDT. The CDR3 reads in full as CSALGLLDTQYF.

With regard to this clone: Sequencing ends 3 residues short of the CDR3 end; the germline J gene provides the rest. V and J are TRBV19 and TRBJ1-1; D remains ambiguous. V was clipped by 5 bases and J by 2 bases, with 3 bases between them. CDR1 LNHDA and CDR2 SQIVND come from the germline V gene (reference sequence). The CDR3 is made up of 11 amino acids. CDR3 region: CASSLNTEAFF. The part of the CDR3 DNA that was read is TGTGCCAGTAGTCTTAACACTGAA.

The DNA read from the CDR3 is TGCAGTGCTAGAAGAGGGGAGGGAACGCTGGTACTTGGGACTGAA. This codes for CSARRGEGTLVLGTE. The full CDR3 protein is CSARRGEGTLVLGTEAFF. The chain has TRBV20-1 and TRBJ1-1; the D gene is possibly TRBD1 (5 bases). The read finishes 3 residues shy of the CDR3 end, and the germline J gene is used to complete it. CDR1 and CDR2 (germline): DFQATT, SNEGSKA (reference sequence). The CDR3 extends over 18 amino acids. The V end was cut by 2 bases, the J end by 5 bases, with 27 bases between.